Described below is a single T cell receptor beta chain sequence and its context. Its antigen is not identified. These data come from a study of cytomegalovirus exposure and HLA in healthy donors. Whole-study findings and limits: According to the study, 160 or so TCR beta chains were cytomegalovirus-associated.

V lost 5 bases, J lost 2 bases, and 13 bases lay in between. The germline V gene has CDR1 SEHNR and CDR2 FQNEAQ (reference sequence). This CDR3 has 16 amino acids. Measured with immunoSEQ multiplex PCR; TCRdb has only the in-frame clones, and not every one. The table lists some 290,000 clones, over 75% of them singletons. What was sequenced was PBMCs. The chain combines TRBV7-9 with TRBJ2-6; TRBD2 might be the D (5 bases). The receptor comes from a man in his thirties or forties in good health and CMV-seronegative. CDR3 nucleotides: TGTGCCAGCAGCGGCGACGGGGAGCCTGGGGCCAACGTCCTGACTTTC. Its translation: CASSGDGEPGANVLTF.